These 32 T cell receptor beta chains were sequenced from one sample in a study of cytomegalovirus exposure and HLA in healthy donors. Primers included in the PCR were 60 Vbeta and 13 Jbeta primers. Using immunoSEQ multiplex PCR, the repertoire was profiled, and TCRdb retains in-frame clones only, with some absent. The sample contains about 160,000 clones, 81% of which appear only once. Sequencing was carried out using PBMCs. These receptors all come from a young woman in good health and CMV-seronegative.

The chain uses TRBV7-9 and TRBJ1-4; a possible D gene is TRBD1 (5 bases). Trimming stripped 5 bases from V and 4 bases from J, with 14 bases between. The CDR3 has 15 amino acids. CDR1 SEHNR and CDR2 FQNEAQ come from the germline V gene (reference sequence). CDR3 sequence reads: CASSPMTEINEKLFF. The CDR3 coding sequence is TGTGCCAGCAGCCCGATGACAGAAATTAATGAAAAACTGTTTTTT.

V is TRBV6-1 and J is TRBJ1-1; TRBD1 agrees at 7 bases. Looked up from germline, CDR1 is MNHNS and CDR2 is SASEGT. The V segment lost 2 bases and the J segment 0 bases; nucleotides outside the gene matches: 9. The CDR3 loop spans 17 amino acids. In DNA form, the CDR3 reads TGTGCCAGCAGTGAATCCTTGACAGGGAGCATGAACACTGAAGCTTTCTTT. This sequence encodes CASSESLTGSMNTEAFF.

The chain recombines TRBV6-1 with TRBJ1-5; D is unclear. The germline V and J ends were trimmed by 6 bases and 2 bases, with 14 bases remaining between them. The CDR3 is made up of 15 amino acids. Germline V gene data show CDR1 as MNHNS and CDR2 as SASEGT. The CDR3 loop is CASRLEGKGNQPQHF. The CDR3 nucleotides read TGTGCCAGCAGATTGGAGGGTAAGGGCAATCAGCCCCAGCATTTT.

The V call is TRBV27, the J call TRBJ1-6; 7 bases are a match to TRBD1. Germline trimming cut 4 bases from V and 3 bases from J; bases unmatched to any gene: 6. The CDR3 is 16 amino acids. Per germline, CDR1 MNHEY and CDR2 SMNVEV (reference sequence). CDR3 sequence reads: CASSSSRGVYNSPLHF. CDR3 DNA: TGTGCCAGCAGTTCCTCCAGGGGGGTCTATAATTCACCCCTCCACTTT.

V is TRBV19 and J is TRBJ1-5; D gene unclear. Germline loops: CDR1 LNHDA, CDR2 SQIVND (reference sequence). Trimming took 2 bases from V and 0 from J, leaving 5 bases between them. The CDR3 contains 14 residues. For the CDR3, the DNA is TGTGCCAGTAGTATAATCCATAGCAATCAGCCCCAGCATTTT. This sequence encodes CASSIIHSNQPQHF.

The chain is built from TRBV5-4 and TRBJ2-1; TRBD2 matches at 11 bases. Germline V CDR1 and CDR2: SGHNT, YYREEE (reference sequence). This CDR3 comprises 15 residues. J gave up 10 bases and V 4 bases, and 10 bases lay outside the gene matches. This CDR3 reads CASSIAGGAGWEQFF. The CDR3 DNA reads as TGTGCCAGCAGCATAGCGGGGGGGGCCGGATGGGAGCAGTTCTTC. Variable domain in full (rest from reference TRBV5-4 and TRBJ2-1): ETGVTQSPTHLIKTRGQQVTLRCSSQSGHNTVSWYQQALGQGPQFIFQYYREEENGRGNFPPRFSGLQFPNYSSELNVNALELDDSALYLCASSIAGGAGWEQFFGPGTRLTVL.

This chain uses TRBV5-1 with TRBJ2-5; 13 positions match TRBD2. CDR1 and CDR2 from the germline V gene are SGHRS and YFSETQ. Unmatched junction bases numbered 6, after V lost 1 base and J lost 3 bases. The CDR3 consists of 17 residues. Here the CDR3 DNA reads TGCGCCAGCAGCTTGTTCGCCGGGACTAGCGGGAAAGAGACCCAGTACTTC. Residues: CASSLFAGTSGKETQYF. Together with reference TRBV5-1 and TRBJ2-5, the CDR3 gives the full variable domain: KAGVTQTPRYLIKTRGQQVTLSCSPISGHRSVSWYQQTPGQGLQFLFEYFSETQRNKGNFPGRFSGRQFSNSRSEMNVSTLELGDSALYLCASSLFAGTSGKETQYFGPGTRLLVL.

In this sample, this clone turned up a few times. The rearrangement uses TRBV10-2 and TRBJ2-1, with D tentatively TRBD2 (6 bases). Trimming took off 2 bases at V and 6 bases at J, with 8 bases between the two ends. Germline loops: CDR1 WSHSY, CDR2 SAAADI. The CDR3 runs 13 residues. The chain's CDR3 is CASSEAGTNEQFF. The CDR3 DNA reads as TGCGCCAGCAGTGAGGCGGGAACCAATGAGCAGTTCTTC.

The chain is built from TRBV4-1 and TRBJ2-7, with D hard to call. Germline V gene data show CDR1 as MGHRA and CDR2 as YSYEKL. CDR3 length equals 12 residues. The V end was cut by 0 bases, the J end by 5 bases, with 5 bases between. CDR3 nucleotides: TGCGCCAGCAGCCAAGAGAGGAACGAGCAGTACTTC. As protein: CASSQERNEQYF.

Regarding this clone: Other DNA sequences of this sample code for an identical CDR3. This chain connects TRBV12-5 to TRBJ2-7, with TRBD1 matching over 9 bases. CDR3 size: 19 residues. Trimming removed 0 bases from V and 1 base from J; junction bases left unmatched: 13. CDR1 and CDR2 from the germline V gene are LGHNT and FRNRAP. This CDR3 reads CASGLVAVMGQGLSYEQYF. The CDR3 nucleotides are TGTGCTAGTGGTTTGGTTGCAGTTATGGGACAGGGTTTGTCCTACGAGCAGTACTTC.

The chain uses TRBV7-6 and TRBJ1-5; D might be TRBD1 (5 bases). CDR1 is SGHVS and CDR2 is FNYEAQ in the germline V gene. Between the trimmed V and J ends, which lost 4 bases and 0 bases, there was a span of 16 bases. CDR3 size: 17 residues. CDR3 in DNA: TGTGCCAGCAGCTCCCAGGGCAGCCCGTATAGCAATCAGCCCCAGCATTTT. Its translation is CASSSQGSPYSNQPQHF.

DNA for the CDR3: TGTGCCAGCTCACCTCCGGGAGGGAGGGCCGGAGAGACCCAGTACTTC. It yields the protein CASSPPGGRAGETQYF. The genes are TRBV18 and TRBJ2-5; TRBD2 matches 8 bases. The CDR3 extends over 16 amino acids. In germline, CDR1 is KGHSH, CDR2 LQKENI. With V trimmed by 3 bases and J by 4 bases, 10 bases remained unmatched.

This sequence joins TRBV5-1 and TRBJ1-6, with 8 bases matching TRBD1. The CDR3 totals 14 residues. The ends lost 2 bases at V and 10 bases at J; junction bases unmatched: 5. Germline CDR1 and CDR2: SGHRS and YFSETQ. The CDR3 region is CASSFSGGESPLHF. CDR3 bases: TGCGCCAGCAGCTTTTCAGGGGGCGAATCACCCCTCCACTTT.

This rearrangement joins TRBV5-4 to TRBJ1-1, with unresolved D. The CDR3 length is 14 residues. Germline CDR1 reads SGHNT; CDR2 reads YYREEE (reference sequence). Trimming pared 1 base from V and 3 bases from J, leaving 10 bases between. This chain's CDR3 is CASSLRVVDTEAFF. The CDR3 DNA sequence: TGTGCCAGCAGCTTGCGGGTAGTGGACACTGAAGCTTTCTTT. The complete variable domain, with remaining parts taken from reference TRBV5-4 and TRBJ1-1, reads ETGVTQSPTHLIKTRGQQVTLRCSSQSGHNTVSWYQQALGQGPQFIFQYYREEENGRGNFPPRFSGLQFPNYSSELNVNALELDDSALYLCASSLRVVDTEAFFGQGTRLTVV.

The chain recombines TRBV30 with TRBJ2-2; 7 bases are a match to TRBD1. In germline, CDR1 is GTSNPN, CDR2 SVGIG (reference sequence). CDR3 length: 14 amino acids. The ends lost 2 bases at V and 2 bases at J; junction bases unmatched: 2. The CDR3 coding sequence is TGTGCCTGGAGTCGGGACAGCAACACCGGGGAGCTGTTTTTT. Translating gives CAWSRDSNTGELFF.

The gene calls are TRBV2 and TRBJ1-4; D may be TRBD1 (5 bases). This CDR3 comprises 14 residues. V lost 8 bases and J 3 bases, leaving 13 bases between the germline ends. The V gene's germline CDR1 is SNHLY and CDR2 FYNNEI. The CDR3 bases are TGTGCCAGCGCCCGGGGGGTCCCTAATGAAAAACTGTTTTTT. Protein product: CASARGVPNEKLFF.

This chain links TRBV6-5 with TRBJ1-1, with TRBD1 identical over 8 bases. CDR1 and CDR2 (germline): MNHEY, SVGAGI. V shed 5 bases and J 4 bases; nucleotides not matched to a gene: 9. CDR3 size: 15 residues. In DNA, the CDR3 is TGTGCCAGCAGTCGACAGGGGATGGAGGGCACTGAAGCTTTCTTT. It yields the protein CASSRQGMEGTEAFF.

V is TRBV10-2 and J is TRBJ2-3; D may be TRBD2 (6 bases). Trimming pared 2 bases from V and 9 bases from J, leaving 12 bases between. This CDR3 has 13 amino acids. Germline CDR1 and CDR2: WSHSY and SAAADI. Here the CDR3 DNA reads TGCGCCAGCAGTGAGAGTCGGGGAGGAACGCAGTATTTT. Protein: CASSESRGGTQYF.

This chain joins TRBV29-1 and TRBJ1-1, with unresolved D. Germline V gives CDR1 SQVTM, CDR2 ANQGSEA. The length of the CDR3 is 13 residues. Between the trimmed V and J ends, which lost 2 bases and 5 bases, there was a span of 12 bases. CDR3 residues: CSVESAMETEAFF. The DNA of the CDR3 is TGCAGCGTTGAAAGCGCAATGGAGACTGAAGCTTTCTTT.

This clone was found once. V is TRBV2 and J is TRBJ1-3, with TRBD1 identical over 8 bases. V lost 6 bases, J lost 2 bases, and 9 bases stayed unmatched. The length of the CDR3 is 16 residues. The V gene's germline CDR1 is SNHLY and CDR2 FYNNEI. The CDR3 spells CASSTGTGSAGNTIYF. CDR3 coding DNA: TGTGCCAGCAGCACCGGGACAGGATCGGCTGGAAACACCATATATTTT.

This chain links TRBV18 with TRBJ2-7; weak D call: TRBD1 (6 bases). The CDR3 runs 16 residues. Trimming stripped 2 bases from V and 6 bases from J, with 20 bases between. Germline V gene lookup returns CDR1 KGHSH and CDR2 LQKENI. The CDR3 reads CASSPGVQGLVAEQYF. CDR3 nucleotide sequence: TGTGCCAGCTCACCAGGGGTTCAGGGGCTGGTTGCCGAGCAGTACTTC.

The V gene is TRBV4-1, the J gene TRBJ2-7; 8 bases are shared with TRBD2. Germline CDR1 and CDR2: MGHRA and YSYEKL. V shed 0 bases and J 0 bases; nucleotides not matched to a gene: 4. The CDR3 runs 16 residues. This CDR3 is CASSQEIAGYSYEQYF. The DNA for the CDR3 is TGCGCCAGCAGCCAAGAAATAGCGGGATACTCCTACGAGCAGTACTTC.

The chain employs TRBV4-1 and TRBJ2-4; 8 bases line up with TRBD2. This CDR3 contains 18 residues. The V gene's germline CDR1 is MGHRA and CDR2 YSYEKL. Trimming cost V 1 base and J 5 bases; bases outside gene matches: 13. The CDR3 sequence: CASSQGGFSGISQNIQYF. CDR3 DNA sequence: TGCGCCAGCAGCCAAGGGGGATTTAGCGGGATCTCTCAAAACATTCAGTACTTC.

This chain connects TRBV7-6 to TRBJ2-5, with 13 bases fitting TRBD2. Germline trimming cut 5 bases from V and 5 bases from J; bases unmatched to any gene: 8. The CDR3 runs to 16 residues. Germline CDR1 reads SGHVS; CDR2 reads FNYEAQ. The CDR3 nucleotides are TGTGCCAGCAGCCCCGGGACTAGCGGGGTTGTGGAGACCCAGTACTTC. Protein: CASSPGTSGVVETQYF.

This chain connects TRBV4-1 to TRBJ1-2; no clear D. The V end lost 0 bases, the J end lost 1 base, and 18 bases lay between the germline ends. This CDR3 spans 18 amino acids. CDR1 is MGHRA and CDR2 is YSYEKL in the germline V gene. CDR3 in DNA: TGCGCCAGCAGCCAAGATAGCGCTTCCCTCCTTGGTAACTATGGCTACACCTTC. Protein: CASSQDSASLLGNYGYTF.

Points on this clone: One end of the junction fails to match germline, which may point to a read error. The chain uses TRBV28 and TRBJ1-5; no reliable D call. CDR1 is MDHEN and CDR2 is SYDVKM in the germline V gene. The CDR3 length is 14 residues. CDR3 coding DNA: TGTGCCAGCAGTCCCAGCCTTAGCCATCAGCCCCAGCATTTT. Translating it yields CASSPSLSHQPQHF.

The chain combines TRBV30 with TRBJ2-6; 8 nucleotides line up with TRBD1. With V trimmed by 6 bases and J by 3 bases, 10 bases remained unmatched. This CDR3 comprises 16 residues. CDR1 GTSNPN and CDR2 SVGIG come from the germline V gene (reference sequence). CDR3 in amino acids: CACSKTGVSGANVLTF. Here the CDR3 DNA reads TGTGCCTGTTCGAAGACAGGGGTGAGTGGGGCCAACGTCCTGACTTTC. Drawing the rest from reference TRBV30 and TRBJ2-6, the complete variable domain is SQTIHQWPATLVQPVGSPLSLECTVEGTSNPNLYWYRQAAGRGLQLLFYSVGIGQISSEVPQNLSASRPQDRQFILSSKKLLLSDSGFYLCACSKTGVSGANVLTFGAGSRLTVL.

The rearrangement links TRBV6-6 to TRBJ1-1; 7 bases match TRBD1. Germline values: CDR1 MNHNY, CDR2 SVGAGI (reference sequence). V lost 0 bases to trimming and J lost 1 base; unmatched junction nucleotides: 2. CDR3 length: 15 residues. This CDR3 reads CASSYSQGRNTEAFF. The CDR3 DNA is TGTGCCAGCAGTTACTCACAGGGGAGGAACACTGAAGCTTTCTTT.

The rearrangement links TRBV5-4 to TRBJ1-4; 7 bases fit TRBD1. Trimming cost V 4 bases and J 4 bases; bases outside gene matches: 4. This CDR3 region has 14 residues. Germline loops: CDR1 SGHNT, CDR2 YYREEE (reference sequence). The CDR3: CASSGGQFNEKLFF. CDR3 DNA sequence: TGTGCCAGCAGCGGGGGACAGTTTAATGAAAAACTGTTTTTT.

The rearrangement uses TRBV7-6 and TRBJ2-5; D may be TRBD2 (5 bases). The J call may be incorrect, as the DNA end agrees better with TRBJ2-7. Germline-derived CDR1 and CDR2 are SGHVS and FNYEAQ. The CDR3 is made up of 13 amino acids. The CDR3 DNA reads as TGTGCCAGCAGCTACGCCGCGGGCTACGAGCAGTACTTC. Its protein product is CASSYAAGYEQYF.

About this clone: The sample has other DNA sequences that encode this CDR3 too. The genes are TRBV5-1 and TRBJ2-3, with 14 positions matching TRBD2. CDR1 is SGHRS and CDR2 is YFSETQ in the germline V gene. J gave up 3 bases and V 4 bases, and 4 bases lay outside the gene matches. This CDR3 spans 16 amino acids. DNA of the CDR3: TGCGCCAGCAGCGGAGGACTAGCGGGAGGAACAGATACGCAGTATTTT. Protein: CASSGGLAGGTDTQYF.

The chain has TRBV6-6 and TRBJ2-5; 8 bases line up with TRBD2. Germline loops: CDR1 MNHNY, CDR2 SVGAGI (reference sequence). Trimming at V came to 8 bases and at J to 2 bases, leaving 10 bases not matched to a gene. This CDR3 is built from 15 residues. CDR3 sequence reads: CASGASGGGQETQYF. The CDR3 DNA reads as TGTGCCAGCGGTGCCTCCGGGGGGGGGCAAGAGACCCAGTACTTC.